This is a list of T cell receptor beta chains from one sample in a study of CD8+ T cells in alopecia areata. Sequenced by immunoSEQ multiplex PCR; TCRdb stores in-frame clones only, minus some. The sample contains approximately 280,000 clones, roughly 50% of which appear only once. The specimen was CD4+ T cells sorted from blood, collected at week 24, from a patient treated with tofacitinib. Receptors were obtained from a human donor with alopecia areata. Each CDR3 is given with its conserved first and last residue. Fields, in order: clone size, V gene, J gene, D gene, CDR3 protein, CDR3 DNA. D genes are given only for firm matches. Clone size is given for some rows only: seen once, a few or many times, or a class if the clone is expanded.

once	TRBV6-5	TRBJ2-5	NA	CASSPVLGVETQYF	TGTGCCAGCAGTCCCGTCTTGGGGGTGGAGACCCAGTACTTC
NA	TRBV4-1	TRBJ2-1	TRBD1	CASRGTGGMNEQFF	TGCGCCAGCCGCGGGACAGGTGGAATGAATGAGCAGTTCTTC
NA	TRBV30	TRBJ1-1	NA	CAASGGQHTEAFF	TGTGCTGCCTCCGGGGGCCAGCACACTGAAGCTTTCTTT
NA	TRBV6-1	TRBJ1-1	TRBD1	CASTTRPGGNAEAFF	TGTGCCAGCACCACCCGCCCAGGGGGTAACGCTGAAGCTTTCTTT
NA	TRBV4-2	TRBJ2-6	NA	CASSQESPSFSGANVLTF	TGTGCCAGCAGCCAAGAGTCCCCCTCATTCTCTGGGGCCAACGTCCTGACTTTC
few	TRBV7-9	TRBJ2-3	TRBD2	CASTRTSGTDTQYF	TGTGCCAGCACTAGGACTAGCGGCACAGATACGCAGTATTTT
many	TRBV5-1	TRBJ1-2	NA	CASSLTQGPYGYTF	TGCGCCAGCAGCTTAACACAGGGTCCCTATGGCTACACCTTC
NA	TRBV29-1	TRBJ2-3	NA	CSVRQMMMDTQYF	TGCAGCGTTCGGCAGATGATGATGGATACGCAGTATTTT
NA	TRBV4-3	TRBJ2-7	NA	CASSQATGVYEQYF	TGCGCCAGCAGCCAAGCCACTGGAGTTTACGAGCAGTACTTC
NA	TRBV18	TRBJ2-2	NA	CASSLGRAELFF	TGTGCCAGCTCACTTGGACGCGCAGAGCTGTTTTTT
NA	TRBV5-6	TRBJ2-1	NA	CASSFADSNYNEQFF	TGTGCCAGCAGCTTCGCGGACAGTAACTACAATGAGCAGTTCTTC
NA	TRBV30	TRBJ2-5	NA	CAWNVRAQETQYF	TGTGCCTGGAATGTCAGGGCGCAAGAGACCCAGTACTTC
few	TRBV2	TRBJ1-5	NA	CASSGRQNNQPQHF	TGTGCCAGCAGTGGTCGACAGAACAATCAGCCCCAGCATTTT
few	TRBV7-9	TRBJ2-1	NA	CASSLLAGVNEQFF	TGTGCCAGCAGCTTACTAGCAGGGGTCAATGAGCAGTTCTTC
NA	TRBV9	TRBJ1-1	NA	CASSVSANTEAFF	TGTGCCAGCAGCGTATCAGCGAACACTGAAGCTTTCTTT
NA	TRBV9	TRBJ1-4	NA	CASSGDVRPEKLFF	TGTGCCAGCAGCGGGGACGTAAGACCTGAAAAACTGTTTTTT
once	TRBV29-1	TRBJ1-2	NA	CSVLRTEGYTF	TGCAGCGTTCTAAGAACAGAGGGCTACACCTTC
NA	TRBV6-1	TRBJ1-1	NA	CASSPGGAITEAFF	TGTGCCAGCAGCCCCGGCGGGGCAATCACTGAAGCTTTCTTT
few	TRBV30	TRBJ2-7	NA	CAWSALRPRGYAEQYF	TGTGCCTGGAGTGCCTTACGACCCCGAGGGTACGCCGAGCAGTACTTC
NA	TRBV10-2	TRBJ2-7	NA	CASGSYEQYF	TGCGCCAGCGGGAGCTACGAGCAGTACTTC
NA	TRBV30	TRBJ2-5	TRBD1	CAWSLETGDFETQYF	TGTGCCTGGAGCCTGGAGACAGGGGATTTTGAGACCCAGTACTTC
NA	TRBV15	TRBJ1-5	NA	CATSRAGRNNQPQHF	TGTGCCACCAGCAGAGCCGGACGAAACAATCAGCCCCAGCATTTT
NA	TRBV29-1	TRBJ1-1	NA	CSVVPGPMNTEAFF	TGCAGCGTTGTTCCGGGGCCTATGAACACTGAAGCTTTCTTT
NA	TRBV14	TRBJ2-7	NA	CASSLGRDGPYEQYF	TGTGCCAGCAGCCTTGGCCGGGACGGGCCCTACGAGCAGTACTTC
NA	TRBV5-1	TRBJ1-2	NA	CASSLAGTSYGYTF	TGCGCCAGCAGCTTGGCCGGGACGTCCTATGGCTACACCTTC
once	TRBV30	TRBJ2-5	NA	CAWSGGSRETQYF	TGTGCCTGGAGTGGGGGAAGTCGAGAGACCCAGTACTTC
NA	TRBV27	TRBJ1-6	NA	CASSLEARSSPLHF	TGTGCCAGCAGTTTAGAGGCTCGGTCTTCACCCCTCCACTTT
once	TRBV9	TRBJ1-5	NA	CASSVGADSNQPQHF	TGTGCCAGCAGCGTAGGTGCAGATAGCAATCAGCCCCAGCATTTT
NA	TRBV4-1	TRBJ2-7	TRBD1	CASSPFRQGENYEQYF	TGCGCCAGCAGCCCATTTCGACAGGGGGAAAACTACGAGCAGTACTTC
NA	TRBV27	TRBJ1-2	NA	CASSPGVSPLNGYTF	TGTGCCAGCAGCCCCGGGGTCTCCCCTCTCAATGGCTACACCTTC
NA	TRBV29-1	TRBJ1-2	NA	CSVDPPQGHGYTF	TGCAGCGTTGACCCGCCCCAGGGTCATGGCTACACCTTC